These 8 T cell receptor beta chains originate from one sample sequenced in a study of control samples from healthy donors and cancer patients. Produced via immunoSEQ multiplex PCR; TCRdb's table is partial and in-frame only. The data show about 160,000 clones, with around 96% seen just once and approximately 1% held by the top ten. The specimen sequenced was blood. These TCRs come from a woman aged 25 to 39 in good health.

The rearrangement uses TRBV7-9 and TRBJ1-4, with D unresolved. Germline CDR1 SEHNR, CDR2 FQNEAQ (reference sequence). Trimming cost V 2 bases and J 4 bases, with 11 bases left between them. This CDR3 comprises 15 residues. CDR3 protein: CASSLWSGRNEKLFF. DNA for the CDR3: TGTGCCAGCAGCTTATGGAGTGGGCGTAATGAAAAACTGTTTTTT. Using reference TRBV7-9 and TRBJ1-4 for the parts outside the CDR3, the full variable domain is DTGVSQNPRHKITKRGQNVTFRCDPISEHNRLYWYRQTLGQGPEFLTYFQNEAQLEKSRLLSDRFSAERPKGSFSTLEIQRTEQGDSAMYLCASSLWSGRNEKLFFGSGTQLSVL.

The rearrangement joins TRBV28 to TRBJ2-1; 10 nucleotides align to TRBD1. Looked up from germline, CDR1 is MDHEN and CDR2 is SYDVKM. V trimming: 5 bases; J trimming: 10 bases; junction bases outside the gene matches: 11. The CDR3 is 15 amino acids. For the CDR3, the DNA is TGTGCCAGCAGTACTGTGGGACAGGGGCGAGGAGAGCAGTTCTTC. This sequence encodes CASSTVGQGRGEQFF.

The J gene is TRBJ1-4, the V gene TRBV12-3 or TRBV12-4; D is undetermined. V shed 5 bases and J shed 5 bases, with 3 bases lying between them. CDR3 length: 11 residues. The CDR3 loop reads CASSINEKLFF. CDR3 DNA sequence: TGTGCCAGCAGTATCAATGAAAAACTGTTTTTT.

V and J are TRBV9 and TRBJ1-3; TRBD1 is a possible D gene (5 bases). The V end was cut by 0 bases, the J end by 1 base, with 8 bases between. CDR3 size: 15 residues. Per the germline V gene, CDR1 is SGDLS and CDR2 is YYNGEE. CDR3 region: CASSVVGGSGNTIYF. The CDR3 DNA sequence: TGTGCCAGCAGCGTAGTCGGGGGGTCTGGAAACACCATATATTTT.

The chain is built from TRBV6-1 and TRBJ1-3; no clear D gene. Germline loops: CDR1 MNHNS, CDR2 SASEGT. Trimming removed 3 bases at V and 2 bases at J, with 14 bases between. The CDR3 has 16 residues. The CDR3 nucleotides are TGTGCCAGCAGTGAGACCTGGTTTCTGGCTGGAAACACCATATATTTT. Residues: CASSETWFLAGNTIYF.

The chain is built from TRBV5-1 and TRBJ1-1; D is undetermined. Germline lookup yields CDR1 SGHRS and CDR2 YFSETQ. CDR3 length: 14 amino acids. V lost 3 bases and J lost 0, with 9 bases in between. Here the CDR3 DNA reads TGCGCCAGCAGCTCCGCAGGAATGAACACTGAAGCTTTCTTT. Translating it yields CASSSAGMNTEAFF. Complete variable domain (other parts from reference TRBV5-1 and TRBJ1-1): KAGVTQTPRYLIKTRGQQVTLSCSPISGHRSVSWYQQTPGQGLQFLFEYFSETQRNKGNFPGRFSGRQFSNSRSEMNVSTLELGDSALYLCASSSAGMNTEAFFGQGTRLTVV.

The rearrangement joins TRBV5-5 to TRBJ2-5, with TRBD2 identical over 10 bases. The J segment lost 2 bases and the V segment lost 2 bases, leaving 12 bases of the junction unmatched. Per the germline V gene, CDR1 is SGHKS and CDR2 is YYEKEE (reference sequence). The CDR3 runs to 18 residues. The CDR3: CASSFLVSSGRKQETQYF. The CDR3 coding sequence is TGTGCCAGCAGCTTCTTGGTGTCTAGCGGGAGAAAACAAGAGACCCAGTACTTC.

The rearrangement uses TRBV2 and TRBJ2-1; D possibly matches TRBD1 or TRBD2 (5 bases each). The CDR3 has 11 residues. Trimming removed 9 bases from V and 10 bases from J, with 13 bases in between. Germline V gene data show CDR1 as SNHLY and CDR2 as FYNNEI. CDR3 in amino acids: CASARGSEQFF. In nucleotides, the CDR3 is TGTGCCAGTGCGAGGGGTAGCGAGCAGTTCTTC.